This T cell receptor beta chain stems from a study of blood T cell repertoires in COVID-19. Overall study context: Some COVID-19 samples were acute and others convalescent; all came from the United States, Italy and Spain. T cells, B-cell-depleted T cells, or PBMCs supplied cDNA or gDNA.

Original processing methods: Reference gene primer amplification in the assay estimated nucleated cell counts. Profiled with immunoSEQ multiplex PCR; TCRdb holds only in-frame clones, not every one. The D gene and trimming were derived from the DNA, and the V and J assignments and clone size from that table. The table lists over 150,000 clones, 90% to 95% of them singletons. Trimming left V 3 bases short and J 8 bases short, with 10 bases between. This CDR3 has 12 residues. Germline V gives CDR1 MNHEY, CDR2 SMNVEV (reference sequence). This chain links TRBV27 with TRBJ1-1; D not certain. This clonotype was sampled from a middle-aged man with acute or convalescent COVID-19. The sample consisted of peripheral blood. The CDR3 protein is CASSFVGREAFF. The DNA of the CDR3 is TGTGCCAGCAGTTTCGTTGGCAGGGAAGCTTTCTTT.